Listed below are T cell receptor beta chains from one sample, sequenced in a study of Graves' ophthalmopathy and Graves' hyperthyroidism. TCRdb recomputed calls from the multiplex PCR reads with MiXCR, one row per CDR3 protein. The table includes about 700,000 distinct CDR3 sequences, around 40% detected once. The specimen was peripheral blood. The receptors derive from an adult man with Graves' ophthalmopathy. Each CDR3 is given with its conserved first and last residue. Fields, in order: D gene, J gene, clone size, V gene, CDR3 DNA, CDR3 protein. The D gene is left open where the match is weak. Size is stated for part of the rows, as once, few or many counts, or as a class when the clone is expanded.

>TRBD1|TRBJ1-2|many|TRBV2
TGTGCCAGCAGTGCATCTCGACCGGACAGGAACTATGGCTACACCTTC
CASSASRPDRNYGYTF
>TRBD1|TRBJ1-6|.|TRBV7-2
TGTGCCAGCAGCCAATATGGACAGGGAGGAGCACCCCTCCACTTT
CASSQYGQGGAPLHF
>.|TRBJ1-5|.|TRBV7-2
TGTGCCAGCAGCCCAAGGTCGGGGTTCTCTGGGGCCAATCAGCCCCAGCATTTT
CASSPRSGFSGANQPQHF
>.|TRBJ1-4|.|TRBV10-3
TGTGCCAGCAACAAAGGGACACGTGCAACTAATGAAAAACTGTTTTTT
CASNKGTRATNEKLFF
>.|TRBJ1-5|.|TRBV7-9
TGTGCCAGCAGCTTAAGGGTGACTAACTATGGCAATCAGCCCCAGCATTTT
CASSLRVTNYGNQPQHF
>.|TRBJ1-2|many|TRBV5-1
TGCGCCAGCAGCTTGAGGGCAGCCGGCGATCGCTACACCTTC
CASSLRAAGDRYTF
>TRBD1|TRBJ2-1|.|TRBV15
TGTGCCACCAGCAGACCTACAGGGGACAATGAGCAGTTCTTC
CATSRPTGDNEQFF
>TRBD1|TRBJ1-1|.|TRBV10-2
TGCGCCAGCAGCGGGGGACAGGGGGCGGGTGAAGCTTTCTTT
CASSGGQGAGEAFF
>.|TRBJ2-2|.|TRBV25-1
TGTGCCAGCTCACCATCGGACACCGGGGAGCTGTTTTTT
CASSPSDTGELFF
>TRBD1|TRBJ2-5|many|TRBV2
TGTGCCAGCAGTGAAGAGGCAGGGGGAGAGACCCAGTACTTC
CASSEEAGGETQYF
>.|TRBJ1-3|few|TRBV12-3/TRBV12-4
TGTGCCAGCAGATTTTCGTCCGACGAGAGCTCTGGAAACACCATATATTTT
CASRFSSDESSGNTIYF
>.|TRBJ2-3|.|TRBV25-1
TGTGCCAGCAGCCAAGTCCTAGCGCGCTTCACAGATACGCAGTATTTT
CASSQVLARFTDTQYF
>.|TRBJ1-6|many|TRBV29-1
TGCAGCGTTTATTGGCAGGCCAATTCACCCCTCCACTTT
CSVYWQANSPLHF
>.|TRBJ2-7|.|TRBV10-2
TGCGCCAGCAGTGAGTTTTCTAGGGGAGATTACGAGCAGTACTTC
CASSEFSRGDYEQYF
>TRBD2|TRBJ2-5|.|TRBV15
TGTGCCACCAGCCCTCGGACTAGCGGGAGTTTGGGAGAGACCCAGTACTTC
CATSPRTSGSLGETQYF
>.|TRBJ1-6|.|TRBV2
TGTGCCAGCAGTTTAGCATTGGGGGGCGGATCACCCCTCCACTTT
CASSLALGGGSPLHF
>TRBD1|TRBJ1-5|few|TRBV24-1
TGTGCCAGCAGTCGACAGGGTTGGAATCAGCCCCAGCATTTT
CASSRQGWNQPQHF
>TRBD1|TRBJ2-7|many|TRBV10-3
TGTGCCATCAGCACAACAGGGGGCAAATACGAGCAGTACTTC
CAISTTGGKYEQYF
>TRBD1|TRBJ2-2|.|TRBV25-1
TGTGCCAGCAAGAGAGGGGGCGACACCGGGGAGCTGTTTTTT
CASKRGGDTGELFF
>TRBD1|TRBJ1-1|.|TRBV4-2
TGTGCCAGCAGAGACGGGACAGGGTTAGGGTACACTGAAGCTTTCTTT
CASRDGTGLGYTEAFF
>.|TRBJ2-2|.|TRBV25-1
TGTGCCAGCAGCTTAATACAGACCGCGAACACCGGGGAGCTGTTTTTT
CASSLIQTANTGELFF
>.|TRBJ2-2|.|TRBV25-1
TGTGCCAGCAGCGTAGCCAACAGGGTTTCTACCGGGGAGCTGTTTTTT
CASSVANRVSTGELFF